What follows describes a single TCR beta chain. Its antigen is still unknown. A clone one base away is much larger, so this may be a read error. The authors ran a second PCR of roughly 6 to 12 cycles using a sample-barcoded 5' primer and a J-beta primer mix. One entry per CDR3 protein results from TCRdb running MiXCR on the 5' RACE reads. Among about 730,000 distinct CDR3 sequences, about 40% were seen once, and the ten largest hold 20% to 25%. The data were taken from a study of blood T cells in healthy people across ages. Overall study results and limits: Long-lived donors had more naive CD4+ cells and higher diversity than aged donors.

V was trimmed by 3 bases and J by 13 bases, leaving 19 bases between them. Germline CDR1 reads MGHRA; CDR2 reads YSYEKL. The CDR3 length is 14 residues. The source material was blood. This chain connects TRBV4-1 to TRBJ2-1; D is ambiguous. This TCR was sampled from a woman aged 60-70 years in good health. Written as DNA, the CDR3 is TGCGCCAGCAGCCAGCTCGACATCGAAGAGACCCAGTTCTTC. Residues: CASSQLDIEETQFF.